This paragraph reports one T cell receptor (beta chain). Its antigen is unknown. The data originate from a study of cytomegalovirus exposure and HLA in healthy donors. CDR1 is SNHLY and CDR2 is FYNNEI in the germline V gene. The V gene lost 9 bases and the J gene lost 3 bases, with 8 bases spanning the gap. This CDR3 spans 11 amino acids. 13 Jbeta primers and 60 Vbeta primers were used for the PCR. Libraries were prepared by immunoSEQ multiplex PCR; TCRdb keeps only in-frame clonotypes and omits some of them. Of 65,000 to 90,000 clones listed, roughly four fifths are singletons. Study-level points and caveats: Excluded: some indistinguishable V segments such as TRBV6-2 and TRBV6-3. CMV serostatus was the sole immune exposure data available. Being productive about 87% or about 30% of the time was typical of most TCR beta V segments in an earlier analysis.

The clonotype originates from a man between 18 and 29 years old in good health and CMV-seronegative. Sequenced input: PBMCs. V gene TRBV2 combines with J gene TRBJ1-2; TRBD1 might be the D (6 bases). The CDR3 bases are TGTGCCAGACAGGGTTACTATGGCTACACCTTC. Protein product: CARQGYYGYTF.